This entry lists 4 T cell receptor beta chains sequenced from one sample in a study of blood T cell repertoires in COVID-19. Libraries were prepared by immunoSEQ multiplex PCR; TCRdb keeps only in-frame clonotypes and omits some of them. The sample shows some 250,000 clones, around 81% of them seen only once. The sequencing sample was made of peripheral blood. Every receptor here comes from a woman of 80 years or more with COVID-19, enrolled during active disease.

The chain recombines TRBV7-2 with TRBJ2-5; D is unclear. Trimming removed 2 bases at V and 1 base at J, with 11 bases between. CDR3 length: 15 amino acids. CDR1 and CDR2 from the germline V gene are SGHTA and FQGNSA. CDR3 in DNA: TGTGCCAGCAGCTTAATGCGACACCTCCAAGAGACCCAGTACTTC. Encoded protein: CASSLMRHLQETQYF. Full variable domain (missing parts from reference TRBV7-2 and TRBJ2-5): GAGVSQSPSNKVTEKGKDVELRCDPISGHTALYWYRQSLGQGLEFLIYFQGNSAPDKSGLPSDRFSAERTGGSVSTLTIQRTQQEDSAVYLCASSLMRHLQETQYFGPGTRLLVL.

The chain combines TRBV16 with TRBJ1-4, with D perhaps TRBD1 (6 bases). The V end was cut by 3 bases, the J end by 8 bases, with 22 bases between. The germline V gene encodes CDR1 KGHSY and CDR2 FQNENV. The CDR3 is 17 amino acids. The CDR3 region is CASSHKGGDRPGEKLFF. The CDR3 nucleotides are TGTGCCAGCAGCCACAAAGGAGGAGACAGGCCGGGAGAAAAACTGTTTTTT.

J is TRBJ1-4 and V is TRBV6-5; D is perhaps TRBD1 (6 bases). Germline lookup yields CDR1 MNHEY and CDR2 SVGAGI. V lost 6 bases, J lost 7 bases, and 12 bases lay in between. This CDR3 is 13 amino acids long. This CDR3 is CASSWTAAEKLFF. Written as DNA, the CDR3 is TGTGCCAGCAGCTGGACAGCGGCTGAAAAACTGTTTTTT.

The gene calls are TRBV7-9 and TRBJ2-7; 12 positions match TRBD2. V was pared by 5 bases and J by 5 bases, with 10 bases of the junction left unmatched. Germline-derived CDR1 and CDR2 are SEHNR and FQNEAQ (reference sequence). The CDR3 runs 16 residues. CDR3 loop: CASSPRTSGTLNEQYF. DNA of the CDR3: TGTGCCAGCAGCCCCCGGACTAGCGGGACTCTCAACGAGCAGTACTTC.